Listed below are T cell receptor beta chains from one sample, sequenced in a study of T-cell memory formation after mild COVID-19. Using its own MiXCR run on the 5' RACE reads, TCRdb lists one record per CDR3 protein. The sample records hundreds of thousands of distinct CDR3 sequences, roughly 18% being singletons. Sequencing used PBMCs or a T cell subset sorted from them (not recorded which). These receptors were collected from an adult woman who had mild COVID-19 (a few samples of this study predate the infection). Cell type and time point are not known. The CDR3 runs from the conserved cysteine through the conserved F or W. The D gene is left open where the match is weak. Some rows mark clone size as missing; the rest say once, few, many or name a class of expanded clone.

CDR3	DNA	size	V	J	D
CSVEDGERYGYTF	TGCAGCGTTGAGGATGGCGAGCGCTATGGCTACACCTTC	few	TRBV29-1	TRBJ1-2	-
CASSYQQGPNYGYTF	TGTGCCAGCAGCTACCAACAGGGGCCCAACTATGGCTACACCTTC	-	TRBV11-2	TRBJ1-2	TRBD1
CASEPRRSYEQYF	TGTGCCAGCGAACCCCGCCGGTCCTACGAGCAGTACTTC	few	TRBV6-1	TRBJ2-7	-
CASSLAPGYRHYGYTF	TGCGCCAGCAGCTTGGCCCCGGGATACCGCCACTATGGCTACACCTTC	-	TRBV5-1	TRBJ1-2	-
CSARAGDRGFGEQYF	TGCAGTGCTAGAGCCGGGGACAGGGGATTCGGCGAGCAGTACTTC	-	TRBV20-1	TRBJ2-7	TRBD1
CSASAEKQVWARNTEAFF	TGCAGTGCTAGTGCCGAAAAACAGGTCTGGGCCAGGAACACTGAAGCTTTCTTT	few	TRBV20-1	TRBJ1-1	-
CASSSSIDRPYPRPMNTEAFF	TGTGCCAGCAGCTCTTCCATCGACAGGCCGTACCCCCGCCCGATGAACACTGAAGCTTTCTTT	-	TRBV11-3	TRBJ1-1	-
CASSQDRAGELFF	TGTGCCAGCAGCCAAGATCGGGCGGGGGAGCTGTTTTTT	-	TRBV3-1	TRBJ2-2	-
CSVEGLAGVAGELFF	TGCAGCGTTGAAGGGCTAGCGGGAGTTGCCGGGGAGCTGTTTTTT	-	TRBV29-1	TRBJ2-2	TRBD2
CAWSVLGATAFF	TGTGCCTGGAGTGTATTGGGGGCGACAGCTTTCTTT	-	TRBV30	TRBJ1-1	-
CASSPDRAGNDEQFF	TGTGCCAGCTCTCCCGACAGGGCAGGGAACGATGAGCAGTTCTTC	few	TRBV18	TRBJ2-1	TRBD1
CSARQTVMNTEAFF	TGCAGTGCTAGGCAGACGGTCATGAACACTGAAGCTTTCTTT	-	TRBV20-1	TRBJ1-1	-
CASRTGWSSYNEQFF	TGTGCCAGTAGAACCGGGTGGAGCTCCTACAATGAGCAGTTCTTC	-	TRBV19	TRBJ2-1	-
CASSLSRQPQHF	TGTGCCAGCAGCTTATCACGCCAGCCCCAGCATTTT	many	TRBV7-9	TRBJ1-5	-
CASGGLAGLTYEQYF	TGTGCCAGCGGGGGACTAGCGGGTCTCACCTACGAGCAGTACTTC	-	TRBV12-3/TRBV12-4	TRBJ2-7	TRBD2